This TCR beta chain came from a study of blood T cell repertoires in COVID-19. Cohort allocation depended upon clinical history that participants reported. All recovered Cohort 3 donors got two negative PCRs, got clearance, or saw symptom resolution. V was trimmed by 3 bases and J by 4 bases, leaving 15 bases between them. The length of the CDR3 is 15 residues. Looked up from germline, CDR1 is SGHAT and CDR2 is FQDESV (reference sequence). Original processing notes: How many nucleated cells were present was estimated from reference gene primer amplification. Here immunoSEQ multiplex PCR was the method, and the copy in TCRdb shows in-frame clones only, minus some. The D gene and trimming were derived from the DNA, and the V and J assignments and clone size from that table. The repertoire holds some 130,000 clones, with 86% as singletons.

What was sequenced was PBMCs or T cells enriched from blood (not recorded which). This sequence was found in a man in his forties or fifties who had recovered from COVID-19. This rearrangement joins TRBV11-1 to TRBJ1-1; D possibly corresponds to TRBD1 (5 bases). CDR3 region: CASSFLRGLGTEAFF. The DNA for the CDR3 is TGTGCCAGCAGCTTCCTTCGGGGGTTAGGCACTGAAGCTTTCTTT.